This note documents a single T cell receptor beta chain sequence. This clonotype was picked up a small number of times. Its antigen is unknown. Base qualities are not at hand, and no much larger clone is one base apart. The library was obtained by RT-PCR. This sample was sequenced with an Illumina HiSeq 2500. TCRdb applied fastp at Q25 and MiXCR to the public reads, then kept only in-frame beta chains. When rows share a CDR3 protein, they turn into one entry using the most common DNA and genes. The sample has approximately 500,000 distinct CDR3 sequences on record, 10% to 15% of them singletons. 13% of the sample goes to the ten largest clones. The time point tag for this specimen amounts to: approximately 40 days after influenza vaccine administration. The CDR3 measures 13 amino acids from cysteine to phenylalanine. The only DNA kept is the CDR3, 39 bases in frame from the first base. The germline V gene gives CDR1 as KGHDR and CDR2 as SFDVKD. The germline ends are 7 bases apart after V is trimmed by 5 bases and J by 2 bases.

The data are from a study of response to subunit inactivated influenza vaccine (dated by TCRdb to the late 2010s). Context from the whole study: To follow how T cells responded to a trivalent subunit inactivated influenza vaccine, the researchers relied on deep quantitative profiling of the T cell receptor repertoire. The full study reports these points: According to the authors, only a limited number of new T cells may be recruited by each seasonal influenza vaccination.

Recombination connected TRBV24-1 to TRBJ2-3; the D gene cannot be resolved reliably. The clonotype was recovered from a man aged 50 to 59 who received an inactivated influenza vaccine. Donor details come from another sample of the same person, matched by shared clones. Material: PBMCs from blood, obtained 40 to 50 days after vaccination. The CDR3 reads CATSGPHTDTQYF. The nucleotide sequence is TGTGCCACCAGTGGTCCTCACACAGATACGCAGTATTTT.